These 17 T cell receptor beta chains were all obtained from the same sample, sequenced in a study of CD8+ T cells in alopecia areata. Extracted from the samples, RNA was reverse transcribed into cDNA to serve as the sequencing template. Produced via immunoSEQ multiplex PCR; TCRdb's table is partial and in-frame only. Of over 120,000 clones listed, about 60% were seen once; the top ten hold under 8%. The sequencing here drew on CD4+ T cells sorted from blood, taken at week 0. The source of these receptors is a human donor with alopecia areata.

The rearrangement joins TRBV4-1 to TRBJ1-2; 7 bases fit TRBD1. The CDR3 covers 12 residues. The trim removed 4 bases at V and 7 bases at J, leaving 3 bases unmatched. Looked up from germline, CDR1 is MGHRA and CDR2 is YSYEKL. Written as DNA, the CDR3 is TGCGCCAGCAGCCTCCGACAGGGTGGCTACACCTTC. Translation: CASSLRQGGYTF.

Points on this clone: Other DNA sequences in the sample encode the same CDR3. The rearrangement joins TRBV7-9 to TRBJ1-2, with 7 bases lining up with TRBD1. Trimming removed 1 base from V and 7 bases from J; junction bases left unmatched: 3. This CDR3 has 13 residues. Germline assignment: CDR1 SEHNR and CDR2 FQNEAQ (reference sequence). The CDR3, as DNA: TGTGCCAGCAGCTTAGTAGGGGGCGGTGGCTACACCTTC. As protein: CASSLVGGGGYTF. The variable domain in full, completed from reference TRBV7-9 and TRBJ1-2, reads DTGVSQNPRHKITKRGQNVTFRCDPISEHNRLYWYRQTLGQGPEFLTYFQNEAQLEKSRLLSDRFSAERPKGSFSTLEIQRTEQGDSAMYLCASSLVGGGGYTFGSGTRLTVV.

This clone has only a few counts. The chain carries TRBV7-9 and TRBJ2-7; possible D gene TRBD1, 6 bases. Trimming removed 5 bases at V and 2 bases at J, with 7 bases between. The CDR3 loop spans 12 amino acids. CDR1 is SEHNR and CDR2 is FQNEAQ in the germline V gene (reference sequence). As DNA, the CDR3 is TGTGCCAGCAGCCCAGGGGCCTACGAGCAGTACTTC. This gives the protein CASSPGAYEQYF.

V usage is TRBV2 and J usage is TRBJ2-3; no reliable D call. V was shortened by 8 bases and J by 3 bases, with 12 bases between the two germline ends. Germline lookup yields CDR1 SNHLY and CDR2 FYNNEI. This CDR3 has 13 amino acids. The CDR3 here is CASPRTDTDTQYF. CDR3 coding DNA: TGTGCCAGCCCCAGAACAGATACAGATACGCAGTATTTT.

The rearrangement joins TRBV29-1 to TRBJ2-7; 12 bases are shared with TRBD2. This CDR3 has 13 residues. Trimming removed 7 bases from V and 4 bases from J; junction bases left unmatched: 5. CDR1 and CDR2 from the germline V gene are SQVTM and ANQGSEA. The CDR3 region is CSALTSGGYEQYF. The CDR3, as DNA: TGCAGCGCTTTGACTAGCGGGGGTTACGAGCAGTACTTC.

This chain uses TRBV7-9 with TRBJ1-1; maybe TRBD1 (5 bases). The germline CDR1 and CDR2 sequences are SEHNR and FQNEAQ (reference sequence). The CDR3 totals 14 residues. Trimming shortened V by 5 bases and J by 6 bases, and 16 bases separated the two germline ends. CDR3 protein: CASSVREWTAEAFF. As DNA, the CDR3 is TGTGCCAGCAGCGTCAGGGAATGGACGGCTGAAGCTTTCTTT.

V gene TRBV30 combines with J gene TRBJ1-4, with D tentatively TRBD1 (6 bases). The V gene lost 3 bases and the J gene lost 8 bases, with 19 bases spanning the gap. Germline V gene lookup returns CDR1 GTSNPN and CDR2 SVGIG (reference sequence). The CDR3 extends over 15 amino acids. The CDR3 spells CAWSPGSRGGEKLFF. In DNA form, the CDR3 reads TGTGCCTGGAGCCCAGGGAGTCGAGGGGGAGAAAAACTGTTTTTT.

This clone showed up just a few times. J is TRBJ2-5 and V is TRBV25-1, with 9 bases lining up with TRBD2. Germline lookup yields CDR1 MGHDK and CDR2 SYGVNS. The V gene end was trimmed by 1 base and the J gene end by 1 base; junction bases not matched to a gene: 4. The CDR3 has 16 residues. This chain's CDR3 is CASSESTSGFQETQYF. In DNA, the CDR3 is TGTGCCAGCAGTGAATCCACTAGCGGGTTCCAAGAGACCCAGTACTTC.

The sample holds one count of this clone. The gene calls are TRBV14 and TRBJ2-1; D possibly corresponds to TRBD2 (6 bases). The CDR3 loop spans 13 amino acids. The germline V and J ends were trimmed by 1 base and 10 bases, with 11 bases remaining between them. The germline gives CDR1 SGHDN, CDR2 FVKESK. CDR3 loop: CASSQGWGGEQFF. The CDR3 DNA is TGTGCCAGCAGCCAAGGATGGGGAGGAGAGCAGTTCTTC.

The gene calls are TRBV7-2 and TRBJ2-7, with 8 positions matching TRBD2. This CDR3 spans 14 amino acids. Per germline, CDR1 SGHTA and CDR2 FQGNSA. Unmatched junction bases numbered 4, after V lost 4 bases and J lost 2 bases. CDR3 protein: CASSSVGGAYEQYF. CDR3 in DNA: TGTGCCAGCAGCTCCGTCGGGGGGGCCTACGAGCAGTACTTC.

CDR3 bases: TGTGCCACCAGCAGAGACCCCTTAGGACTGAGCTCCTATAATTCACCCCTCCACTTT. It is translated as CATSRDPLGLSSYNSPLHF. The J gene is TRBJ1-6, the V gene TRBV15; no clear D gene. V lost 0 bases, J lost 0 bases, and 15 bases lay in between. Germline loops: CDR1 LNHNV, CDR2 YYDKDF (reference sequence). CDR3 length equals 19 residues.

This clone was seen only once. This chain joins TRBV9 and TRBJ1-1; D remains unclear. V dropped 0 bases and J dropped 1 base, with 4 bases sitting between them. The CDR3 contains 13 residues. Germline values: CDR1 SGDLS, CDR2 YYNGEE. CDR3 coding DNA: TGTGCCAGCAGCGTAGGGACGAACACTGAAGCTTTCTTT. It codes for CASSVGTNTEAFF.

This chain joins TRBV4-3 and TRBJ2-7, with D unclear. The CDR3 is 14 residues long. Per germline, CDR1 LGHNA and CDR2 YSLEER. V was pared by 0 bases and J by 6 bases, with 12 bases between. The CDR3 bases are TGCGCCAGCAGCCAAGATCGTCTAGTCGGCGAGCAGTACTTC. Protein: CASSQDRLVGEQYF.

This clone was recorded once. J is TRBJ1-6 and V is TRBV7-9, with D tentatively TRBD1 (6 bases). The germline V gene has CDR1 SEHNR and CDR2 FQNEAQ (reference sequence). The CDR3 has 15 residues. Trimming took 5 bases from V and 7 from J, leaving 15 bases between them. Written as DNA, the CDR3 is TGTGCCAGCAGCCCACAGGGAGGGACGAATTCACCCCTCCACTTT. Translating gives CASSPQGGTNSPLHF.

This clone was found a few times. The rearrangement uses TRBV27 and TRBJ1-1; D ambiguous. V lost 9 bases to trimming and J lost 8 bases, with 13 bases between them. The germline V gene has CDR1 MNHEY and CDR2 SMNVEV (reference sequence). The CDR3 is made up of 11 amino acids. The CDR3 coding sequence is TGTGCCAGTAGGGAGAAAGGGGAAGCTTTCTTT. Its translation: CASREKGEAFF.

The chain uses TRBV7-9 and TRBJ2-5, with D possibly called TRBD1 or TRBD2 (5 bases each). The germline V gene encodes CDR1 SEHNR and CDR2 FQNEAQ (reference sequence). The CDR3 consists of 15 residues. Trimming removed 4 bases from V and 9 bases from J, with 21 bases in between. This CDR3 reads CASSYSGTASFAQYF. The CDR3 nucleotides are TGTGCCAGCAGCTATTCCGGGACCGCAAGCTTCGCCCAGTACTTC.

The CDR3 loop is CASSSPVSGHTDTQYF. The CDR3 DNA reads as TGTGCCAGCAGCTCCCCTGTTAGCGGACACACAGATACGCAGTATTTT. The chain combines TRBV7-2 with TRBJ2-3; tentative D call: TRBD2 (6 bases). The length of the CDR3 is 16 residues. The V gene lost 4 bases and the J gene lost 2 bases, with 16 bases spanning the gap. Germline CDR1 reads SGHTA; CDR2 reads FQGNSA.